This T cell receptor beta chain came from a study of shared clonotypes between healthy human individuals. Study-wide background: Donors had three CD4 naive, three CD4 memory, two CD8 naive and one CD8 memory plate apiece.

This table comes from immunoSEQ multiplex PCR, and its TCRdb copy is limited to in-frame clones, with some not included. The table has 700,000 to 950,000 clones, around 96% seen once. Germline loops: CDR1 LNHDA, CDR2 SQIVND (reference sequence). The CDR3 spans 13 residues. With 3 bases removed from V and 8 bases from J, the gap between germline ends came to 11 bases. Naive CD8 cells lacked CD45RO, underwent positive selection for CCR7 and left out terminally differentiated effector memory CD45RA+ cells. V is TRBV19 and J is TRBJ1-3; D is undetermined. This receptor was identified in a man aged 30-40 years in good health. Sequenced material: naive CD8+ T cells sorted from blood. DNA for the CDR3: TGTGCCAGTAGTATGGTGCCGGGAGACACCATATATTTT. Encoded protein: CASSMVPGDTIYF.